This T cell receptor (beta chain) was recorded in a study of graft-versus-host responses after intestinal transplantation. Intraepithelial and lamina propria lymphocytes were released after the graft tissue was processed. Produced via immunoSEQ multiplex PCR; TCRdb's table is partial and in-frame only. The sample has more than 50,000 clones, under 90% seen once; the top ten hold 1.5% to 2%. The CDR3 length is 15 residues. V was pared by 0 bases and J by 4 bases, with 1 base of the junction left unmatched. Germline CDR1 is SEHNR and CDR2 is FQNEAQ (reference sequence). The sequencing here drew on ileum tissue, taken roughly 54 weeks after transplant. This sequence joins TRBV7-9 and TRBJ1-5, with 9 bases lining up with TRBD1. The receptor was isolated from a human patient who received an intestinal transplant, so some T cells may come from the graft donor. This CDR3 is CASSLAGTGNQPQHF. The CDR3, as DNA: TGTGCCAGCAGCTTAGCCGGGACAGGGAATCAGCCCCAGCATTTT. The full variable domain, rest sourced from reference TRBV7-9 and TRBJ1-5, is DTGVSQNPRHKITKRGQNVTFRCDPISEHNRLYWYRQTLGQGPEFLTYFQNEAQLEKSRLLSDRFSAERPKGSFSTLEIQRTEQGDSAMYLCASSLAGTGNQPQHFGDGTRLSIL.